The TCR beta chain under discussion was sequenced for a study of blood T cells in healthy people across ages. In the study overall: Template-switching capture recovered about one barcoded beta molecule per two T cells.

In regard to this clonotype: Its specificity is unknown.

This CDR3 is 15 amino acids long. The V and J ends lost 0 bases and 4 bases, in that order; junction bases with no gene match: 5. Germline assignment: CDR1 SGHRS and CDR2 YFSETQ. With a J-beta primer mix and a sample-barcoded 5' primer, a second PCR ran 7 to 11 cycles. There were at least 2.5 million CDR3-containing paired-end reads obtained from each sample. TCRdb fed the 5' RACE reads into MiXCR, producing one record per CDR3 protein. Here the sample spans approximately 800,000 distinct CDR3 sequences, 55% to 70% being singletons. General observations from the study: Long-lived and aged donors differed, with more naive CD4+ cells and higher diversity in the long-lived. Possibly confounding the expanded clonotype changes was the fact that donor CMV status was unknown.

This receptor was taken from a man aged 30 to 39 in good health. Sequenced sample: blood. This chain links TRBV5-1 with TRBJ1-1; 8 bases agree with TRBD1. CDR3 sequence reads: CASSLEGTGTTEAFF. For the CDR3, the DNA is TGCGCCAGCAGCTTGGAGGGGACAGGTACCACTGAAGCTTTCTTT.